Listed below are T cell receptor beta chains from one sample, sequenced in a study of metastatic and nonmetastatic thyroid tumors. TCRdb re-processed the PCR reads through MiXCR. In the table there are 25,000 to 30,000 clones, 3.5% to 4.5% of which are singletons. The source material was blood. The receptors here all came from a male donor with papillary thyroid cancer or a benign thyroid nodule (not recorded which). Some clones in this sample may be carry-over from other donors' samples. The CDR3 runs from the conserved cysteine through the conserved F or W. The order of the fields is V gene, J gene, D gene, clone size, CDR3 length, CDR3 protein, CDR3 DNA. D genes are given only for firm matches. The listing skips clone size in some rows; elsewhere it reads once, few, many or a size class.

TRBV6-1	TRBJ2-1	TRBD2	.	14	CASSETSDYNEQFF	TGTGCCAGCAGTGAAACTAGCGACTACAATGAGCAGTTCTTC
TRBV5-6	TRBJ2-2	TRBD1	many	16	CASSFETGIGTGELFF	TGTGCCAGCAGCTTCGAGACAGGGATCGGCACCGGGGAGCTGTTTTTT
TRBV12-3/TRBV12-4	TRBJ2-3	.	.	14	CASSLPVGTDTQYF	TGTGCCAGCAGTCTTCCCGTGGGCACAGATACGCAATATTTT
TRBV19	TRBJ1-2	TRBD1	.	15	CASSLSGQGNYGYTF	TGTGCCAGTAGTTTGTCGGGACAGGGTAACTATGGCTACACCTTC
TRBV7-9	TRBJ1-2	TRBD1	.	13	CASRPGTDYGYTF	TGTGCCAGCAGACCTGGGACAGACTATGGCTACACCTTC
TRBV6-2/TRBV6-3	TRBJ2-1	.	many	13	CASIPGSGYEQFF	TGTGCCAGCATCCCCGGATCGGGCTATGAGCAGTTCTTC
TRBV6-1	TRBJ2-5	TRBD2	many	15	CASSEAGLLQETQYF	TGTGCCAGCAGTGAAGCGGGACTATTACAAGAGACCCAGTACTTC
TRBV6-4	TRBJ2-3	TRBD2	medium-sized	16	CASSDSTSGSTDTQYF	TGTGCCAGCAGTGACTCGACTAGCGGGAGCACAGATACGCAGTATTTT
TRBV29-1	TRBJ1-1	.	many	11	CSVDSEGRAFF	TGCAGCGTTGACTCCGAGGGACGGGCTTTCTTT
TRBV6-5	TRBJ2-3	.	.	14	CASSLEGAADTQYF	TGTGCCAGCAGTTTGGAGGGGGCGGCGGATACGCAGTATTTT